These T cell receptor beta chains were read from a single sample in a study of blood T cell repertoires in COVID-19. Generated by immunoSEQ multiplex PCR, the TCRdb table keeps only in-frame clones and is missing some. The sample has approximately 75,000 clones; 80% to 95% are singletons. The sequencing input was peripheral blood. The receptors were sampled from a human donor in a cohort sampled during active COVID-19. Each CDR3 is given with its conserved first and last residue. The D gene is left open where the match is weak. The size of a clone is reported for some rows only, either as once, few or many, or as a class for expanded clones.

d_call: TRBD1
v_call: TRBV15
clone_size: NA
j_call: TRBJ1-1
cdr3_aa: CATSRDRTGGVTEAFF
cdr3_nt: TGTGCCACCAGCAGAGATCGGACAGGGGGCGTTACTGAAGCTTTCTTT

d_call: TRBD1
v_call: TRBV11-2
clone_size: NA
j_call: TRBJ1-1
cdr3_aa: CASSITQGAEAFF
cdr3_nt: TGTGCCAGCAGCATTACACAGGGGGCTGAAGCTTTCTTT

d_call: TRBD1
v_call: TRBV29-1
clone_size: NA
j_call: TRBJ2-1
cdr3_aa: CSVDPGQGAGNEQFF
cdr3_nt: TGCAGCGTTGACCCGGGACAGGGGGCAGGGAATGAGCAGTTCTTC

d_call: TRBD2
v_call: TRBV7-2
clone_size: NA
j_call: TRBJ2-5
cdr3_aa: CASSSSTSGETQYF
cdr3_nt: TGTGCCAGCAGCTCCAGTACTAGCGGAGAGACCCAGTACTTC

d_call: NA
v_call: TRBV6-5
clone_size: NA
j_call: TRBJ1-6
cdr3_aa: CASNPGDNSPLHF
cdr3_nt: TGTGCCTCAAATCCCGGGGATAATTCACCCCTCCACTTT

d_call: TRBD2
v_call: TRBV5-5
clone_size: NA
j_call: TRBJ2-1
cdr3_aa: CASSPIAGALNEQFF
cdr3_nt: TGTGCCAGCAGCCCAATAGCGGGGGCCCTCAATGAGCAGTTCTTC

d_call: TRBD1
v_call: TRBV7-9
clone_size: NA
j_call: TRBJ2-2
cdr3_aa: CASSSRTGGINGELFF
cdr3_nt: TGTGCCAGCAGCTCCCGGACAGGGGGGATAAACGGGGAGCTGTTTTTT

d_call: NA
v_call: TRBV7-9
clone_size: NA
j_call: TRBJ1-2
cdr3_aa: CASSLVAGGPNYGYTF
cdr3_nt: TGTGCCAGCAGCTTAGTCGCCGGGGGACCAAACTATGGCTACACCTTC

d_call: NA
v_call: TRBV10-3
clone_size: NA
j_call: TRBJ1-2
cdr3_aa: CAISERGDTLSTF
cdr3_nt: TGTGCCATCAGTGAGCGGGGGGACACCCTCAGCACCTTC

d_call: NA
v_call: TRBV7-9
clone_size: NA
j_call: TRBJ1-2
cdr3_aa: CASSLTTGQNNNYGYTF
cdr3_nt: TGTGCCAGCAGCTTAACGACCGGACAGAACAATAACTATGGCTACACCTTC

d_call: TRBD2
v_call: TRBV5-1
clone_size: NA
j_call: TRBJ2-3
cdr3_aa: CASSLGKTSGDTDTQYF
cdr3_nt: TGCGCCAGCAGCTTGGGGAAGACTAGCGGCGATACAGATACGCAGTATTTT

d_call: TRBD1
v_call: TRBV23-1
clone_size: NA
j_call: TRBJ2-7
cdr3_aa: CASSPNTTGGVHGQYF
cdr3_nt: TGCGCCAGCAGCCCGAATACGACAGGGGGCGTCCACGGGCAGTACTTC

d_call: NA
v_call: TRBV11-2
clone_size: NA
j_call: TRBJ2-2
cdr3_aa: CASSLVIRVAATGELFF
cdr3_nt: TGTGCCAGCAGCTTAGTCATCCGGGTAGCAGCGACCGGGGAGCTGTTTTTT

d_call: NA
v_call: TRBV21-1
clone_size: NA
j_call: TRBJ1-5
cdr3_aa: CASSKDPQRPQHF
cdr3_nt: TGTGCCAGCAGCAAAGACCCCCAGCGGCCCCAGCATTTT

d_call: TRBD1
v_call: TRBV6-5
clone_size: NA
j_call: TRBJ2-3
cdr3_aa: CASSGGSTDTQYF
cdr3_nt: TGTGCCAGTTCAGGGGGTAGCACAGATACGCAGTATTTT

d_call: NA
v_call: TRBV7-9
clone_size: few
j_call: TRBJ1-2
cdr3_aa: CASSLEGRGVDGYTF
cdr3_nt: TGTGCCAGCAGCTTAGAAGGCAGGGGTGTAGATGGCTACACCTTC

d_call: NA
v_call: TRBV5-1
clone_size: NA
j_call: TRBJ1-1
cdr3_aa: CASSLGGTQNTEAFF
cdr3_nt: TGCGCCAGCAGCTTGGGGGGGACACAAAACACTGAAGCTTTCTTT

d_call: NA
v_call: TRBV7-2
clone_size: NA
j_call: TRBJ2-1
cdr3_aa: CASSLNAVGATNEQFF
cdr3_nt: TGTGCCAGCAGCTTAAATGCTGTGGGAGCTACAAATGAGCAGTTCTTC

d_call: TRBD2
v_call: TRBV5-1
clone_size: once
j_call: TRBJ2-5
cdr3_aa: CASSLAMIAGGPETQYF
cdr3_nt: TGCGCCAGCAGCTTGGCCATGATAGCGGGGGGGCCGGAGACCCAGTACTTC

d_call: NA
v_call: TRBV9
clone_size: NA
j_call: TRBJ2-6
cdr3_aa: CASSVGPREANVLTF
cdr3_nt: TGTGCCAGCAGCGTAGGACCGAGGGAGGCCAACGTCCTGACTTTC

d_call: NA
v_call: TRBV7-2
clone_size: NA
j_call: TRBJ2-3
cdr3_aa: CASSLRLSDTQYF
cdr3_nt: TGTGCCAGCAGCTTACGGTTGTCCGATACGCAGTATTTT

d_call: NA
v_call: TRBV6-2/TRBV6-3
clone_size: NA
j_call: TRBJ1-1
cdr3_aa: CASSYQVSRVVNTEAFF
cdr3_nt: TGTGCCAGCAGTTACCAGGTTTCGAGGGTAGTGAACACTGAAGCTTTCTTT

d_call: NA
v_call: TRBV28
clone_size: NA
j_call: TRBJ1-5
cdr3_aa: CASSTRVVSNSNQPQHF
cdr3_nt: TGTGCCAGCAGTACGAGGGTCGTAAGTAATAGCAATCAGCCCCAGCATTTT

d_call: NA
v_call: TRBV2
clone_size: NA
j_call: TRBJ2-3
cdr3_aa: CASSPLPGEATQYF
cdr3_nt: TGTGCCAGCAGTCCCCTCCCAGGTGAAGCTACGCAGTATTTT

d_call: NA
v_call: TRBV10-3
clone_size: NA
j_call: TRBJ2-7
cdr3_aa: CAISESTRGVSYEQYF
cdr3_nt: TGTGCCATCAGTGAGTCGACTCGCGGGGTCTCCTACGAGCAGTACTTC

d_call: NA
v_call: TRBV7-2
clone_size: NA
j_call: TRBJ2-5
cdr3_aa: CASSLIAGSGETQYF
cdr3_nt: TGTGCCAGCAGCTTAATTGCGGGCAGCGGGGAGACCCAGTACTTC